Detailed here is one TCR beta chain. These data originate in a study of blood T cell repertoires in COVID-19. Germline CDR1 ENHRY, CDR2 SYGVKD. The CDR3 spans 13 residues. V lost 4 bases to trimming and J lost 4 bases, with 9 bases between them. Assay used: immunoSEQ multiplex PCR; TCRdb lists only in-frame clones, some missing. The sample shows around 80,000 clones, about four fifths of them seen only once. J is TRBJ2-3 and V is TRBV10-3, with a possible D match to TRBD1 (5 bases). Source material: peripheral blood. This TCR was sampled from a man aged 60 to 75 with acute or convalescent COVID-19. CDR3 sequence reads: CAISVGAADTQYF. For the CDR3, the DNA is TGTGCCATCAGTGTTGGGGCTGCAGATACGCAGTATTTT.